The next 20 T cell receptor beta chains were all read from a single sample in a study of T cells in narcolepsy. Sequenced by immunoSEQ multiplex PCR; TCRdb stores in-frame clones only, minus some. This table has fewer than 35,000 clones, about four fifths appearing once. Sequenced: CD45RA- memory CD4+ T cells from PBMCs. These receptor sequences come from a human donor with narcolepsy.

This clone was recorded once. The CDR3: CANAQQPYYEQYF. The CDR3 region has the DNA TGTGCCAACGCCCAACAACCGTACTACGAGCAGTACTTC. The V call is TRBV2, the J call TRBJ2-7; D is unresolved. The CDR3 is 13 residues long. V was pared by 10 bases and J by 3 bases, with 16 bases between. From germline, CDR1 is SNHLY and CDR2 FYNNEI.

CDR3 in amino acids: CASSRNSGGAIAGELFF. In DNA, the CDR3 is TGTGCCAGCTCGAGGAATAGCGGGGGGGCTATCGCCGGGGAGCTGTTTTTT. This rearrangement joins TRBV7-9 to TRBJ2-2, with TRBD2 matching 11 bases. V lost 8 bases to trimming and J lost 6 bases; unmatched junction nucleotides: 14. The CDR3 has 17 residues. Germline V lookup: CDR1 SEHNR, CDR2 FQNEAQ (reference sequence).

The V and J genes are TRBV27 and TRBJ1-2, with 9 bases that match TRBD1. CDR3 length: 13 amino acids. The ends lost 4 bases at V and 6 bases at J; junction bases unmatched: 3. In germline, CDR1 is MNHEY, CDR2 SMNVEV (reference sequence). Written as DNA, the CDR3 is TGTGCCAGCAGTTGGGGGACAGGGCATGGCTACACCTTC. Translated, it gives CASSWGTGHGYTF.

This clone was detected only a few times. The chain employs TRBV7-2 and TRBJ2-7, with no clear D. Deletions cut 4 bases from V and 6 bases from J, with 10 bases between. This CDR3 comprises 12 residues. Germline V gene sequence: CDR1 SGHTA, CDR2 FQGNSA. CDR3 in amino acids: CASSSYSGEQYF. The CDR3 DNA reads TGTGCCAGCAGCTCGTACAGTGGCGAGCAGTACTTC.

The chain employs TRBV27 and TRBJ1-1; TRBD1 matches at 9 bases. Germline trimming cut 3 bases from V and 4 bases from J; bases unmatched to any gene: 9. CDR1 and CDR2 from the germline V gene are MNHEY and SMNVEV (reference sequence). This CDR3 spans 16 amino acids. The CDR3 is CASSFETGGIGTEAFF. Here the CDR3 DNA reads TGTGCCAGCAGTTTTGAGACAGGGGGTATTGGCACTGAAGCTTTCTTT.

The chain uses TRBV7-8 and TRBJ2-7; TRBD1 is a possible D gene (5 bases). The CDR3 extends over 15 amino acids. Germline V gene lookup returns CDR1 SGHVS and CDR2 FQNEAQ. Trimming took off 1 base at V and 2 bases at J, with 12 bases between the two ends. The CDR3 is CASSLEGIQTYEQYF. CDR3 sequence (DNA): TGTGCCAGCAGCTTAGAGGGGATTCAGACCTACGAGCAGTACTTC.

The genes are TRBV13 and TRBJ2-3; 11 nucleotides match TRBD2. In germline, CDR1 is PRHDT, CDR2 FYEKMQ (reference sequence). Germline trimming cut 10 bases from V and 3 bases from J; bases unmatched to any gene: 3. The CDR3 has 13 amino acids. The CDR3 nucleotides are TGTGCCAATAGCGGGGGGGAGACAGATACGCAGTATTTT. As protein: CANSGGETDTQYF. Using reference TRBV13 and TRBJ2-3 for the parts outside the CDR3, the full variable domain is AAGVIQSPRHLIKEKRETATLKCYPIPRHDTVYWYQQGPGQDPQFLISFYEKMQSDKGSIPDRFSAQQFSDYHSELNMSSLELGDSALYFCANSGGETDTQYFGPGTRLTVL.

The chain has TRBV9 and TRBJ1-6; the match to TRBD1 covers 7 bases. The CDR3 runs 15 residues. The V segment lost 4 bases and the J segment 7 bases; nucleotides outside the gene matches: 8. CDR1 and CDR2 (germline): SGDLS, YYNGEE. CDR3 in DNA: TGTGCCAGCAGCCCGCCAGGGACAGAAAATTCACCCCTCCACTTT. As protein: CASSPPGTENSPLHF.

The V and J genes are TRBV5-5 and TRBJ2-3, with 9 bases matching TRBD2. Germline lookup yields CDR1 SGHKS and CDR2 YYEKEE (reference sequence). After removal of 1 base from V and 3 bases from J, the junction contained 9 bases not matched to a gene. The length of the CDR3 is 17 residues. Written as DNA, the CDR3 is TGTGCCAGCAGCTTGATAGCGGGGGAGCGTTTAACAGATACGCAGTATTTT. Its translation: CASSLIAGERLTDTQYF.

This clone occurred a few times. The chain employs TRBV6-5 and TRBJ1-1; D not resolved. The CDR3 is 13 residues long. From germline, CDR1 is MNHEY and CDR2 SVGAGI. V was shortened by 5 bases and J by 1 base, with 8 bases between the two germline ends. This chain's CDR3 is CASSMTTNTEAFF. For the CDR3, the DNA is TGTGCCAGCAGTATGACGACGAACACTGAAGCTTTCTTT.

The chain has TRBV5-5 and TRBJ2-2, with unresolved D. Germline CDR1 is SGHKS and CDR2 is YYEKEE (reference sequence). Trimming took off 2 bases at V and 3 bases at J, with 5 bases between the two ends. The CDR3 contains 13 residues. CDR3 nucleotides: TGTGCCAGCAGCTTCCCGCACACCGGGGAGCTGTTTTTT. It codes for CASSFPHTGELFF.

This clone came up once. The chain combines TRBV5-1 with TRBJ1-5; D call uncertain. Germline CDR1 SGHRS, CDR2 YFSETQ. V was trimmed by 4 bases and J by 7 bases, leaving 21 bases between them. CDR3 length equals 16 residues. The CDR3 reads CASSATSVSMGQPQHF. Here the CDR3 DNA reads TGCGCCAGCAGCGCAACTTCCGTGTCTATGGGGCAGCCCCAGCATTTT. Variable domain in full (rest from reference TRBV5-1 and TRBJ1-5): KAGVTQTPRYLIKTRGQQVTLSCSPISGHRSVSWYQQTPGQGLQFLFEYFSETQRNKGNFPGRFSGRQFSNSRSEMNVSTLELGDSALYLCASSATSVSMGQPQHFGDGTRLSIL.

The chain couples TRBV28 to TRBJ1-2; D may be TRBD1 (6 bases). Germline V gene lookup returns CDR1 MDHEN and CDR2 SYDVKM. Between the trimmed V and J ends, which lost 6 bases and 4 bases, there was a span of 18 bases. The CDR3 is made up of 15 amino acids. CDR3 residues: CASSPPGRGGYGYTF. The CDR3 coding sequence is TGTGCCAGCAGCCCTCCAGGAAGGGGGGGCTATGGCTACACCTTC.

This rearrangement joins TRBV5-1 to TRBJ1-2, with D possibly matching TRBD1 (5 bases). Trimming removed 5 bases from V and 0 bases from J, with 11 bases in between. Germline V gene sequence: CDR1 SGHRS, CDR2 YFSETQ. This CDR3 is built from 14 residues. The CDR3 region has the DNA TGCGCCAGCAGAGGGGAGGCTTCTAACTATGGCTACACCTTC. Its translation: CASRGEASNYGYTF.

The chain joins TRBV19 to TRBJ2-6; D is possibly TRBD2 (5 bases). CDR1 is LNHDA, CDR2 SQIVND, per germline (reference sequence). The CDR3 is made up of 16 amino acids. Deletions cut 7 bases from V and 1 base from J, with 14 bases between. CDR3 DNA sequence: TGTGCCAGTACAGTCTTGAGGGTTTCTGGGGCCAACGTCCTGACTTTC. Translation: CASTVLRVSGANVLTF. The variable domain in full, with the rest retrieved from reference TRBV19 and TRBJ2-6, is DGGITQSPKYLFRKEGQNVTLSCEQNLNHDAMYWYRQDPGQGLRLIYYSQIVNDFQKGDIAEGYSVSREKKESFPLTVTSAQKNPTAFYLCASTVLRVSGANVLTFGAGSRLTVL.

The gene calls are TRBV14 and TRBJ2-7; 9 bases are shared with TRBD1. With 4 bases clipped from V and 3 bases from J, the junction kept 13 bases outside the gene matches. CDR1 and CDR2 from the germline V gene are SGHDN and FVKESK. The CDR3 runs 17 residues. CDR3 bases: TGTGCCAGCAGCCCAAAACCTTCCGGGACAGGGCGCTACGAGCAGTACTTC. Its translation is CASSPKPSGTGRYEQYF.

J is TRBJ1-3 and V is TRBV4-1; D might be TRBD1 (5 bases). V lost 1 base, J lost 0 bases, and 7 bases lay in between. Per germline, CDR1 MGHRA and CDR2 YSYEKL. This CDR3 comprises 15 residues. CDR3 in amino acids: CASSQGRGSGNTIYF. In DNA, the CDR3 is TGCGCCAGCAGCCAAGGGAGGGGCTCTGGAAACACCATATATTTT.

This clone was detected a few times. J is TRBJ1-4 and V is TRBV4-3, with 7 nucleotides matching TRBD1. CDR1 and CDR2 from the germline V gene are LGHNA and YSLEER. This CDR3 is 16 amino acids long. Trimming removed 0 bases from V and 8 bases from J; junction bases left unmatched: 9. The CDR3 loop reads CASSQDPGQGGEKLFF. The CDR3 nucleotides read TGCGCCAGCAGCCAAGATCCGGGGCAGGGGGGGGAAAAACTGTTTTTT.

The chain links TRBV15 to TRBJ1-4, with no clear D. This CDR3 is built from 16 residues. Germline V gives CDR1 LNHNV, CDR2 YYDKDF (reference sequence). V was clipped by 4 bases and J by 0 bases, with 12 bases between them. This CDR3 reads CATSKGFKATNEKLFF. The CDR3 DNA is TGTGCCACCAGCAAAGGGTTTAAGGCAACTAATGAAAAACTGTTTTTT.

The V and J genes are TRBV4-2 and TRBJ2-1, with 12 bases identical to TRBD2. CDR1 is LGHNA, CDR2 YNFKEQ, per germline. This CDR3 has 16 amino acids. The V and J ends lost 0 bases and 7 bases, in that order; junction bases with no gene match: 4. CDR3 in amino acids: CASSQDQGLAGNEQFF. CDR3 bases: TGTGCCAGCAGCCAAGATCAAGGACTAGCGGGGAATGAGCAGTTCTTC.